The next 31 T cell receptor beta chains were all read from a single sample in a study of CD8 T cells in ankylosing spondylitis. General observations from the study: Ankylosing spondylitis blood appeared to be characterized by a TCR beta motif of several highly homologous variants.

For these receptors, no antigen is known. TCRdb re-analysed the 5' RACE reads in MiXCR, keeping a single row per CDR3 protein. The sample shows 750,000 to 850,000 distinct CDR3 sequences, 12% of them seen only once. Sequencing was carried out using blood, either unsorted or a sorted T cell fraction (not recorded which). The receptors derive from a male donor with ankylosing spondylitis.

This clonotype was detected a few times. This chain links TRBV20-1 with TRBJ2-3; the D is unclear. V was shortened by 3 bases and J by 0 bases, with 10 bases between the two germline ends. The CDR3 totals 14 residues. The germline V gene has CDR1 DFQATT and CDR2 SNEGSKA (reference sequence). CDR3 sequence (DNA): TGCAGTGCTAGTATTGTCAGTAGCACAGATACGCAGTATTTT. Protein: CSASIVSSTDTQYF.

This clonotype was seen a few times. V is TRBV28 and J is TRBJ2-7, with 7 bases aligning to TRBD1. The CDR3 runs to 14 residues. The V segment lost 6 bases and the J segment 2 bases; nucleotides outside the gene matches: 7. Germline CDR1 reads MDHEN; CDR2 reads SYDVKM. The CDR3: CASREQGIAYEQYF. As DNA, the CDR3 is TGTGCCAGCAGAGAACAGGGGATTGCCTACGAGCAGTACTTC.

This clonotype was observed at least ten times. In DNA, the CDR3 is TGTGCCAGCAGCCAAGGGTTTTCGAACACCGGGGAGCTGTTTTTT. Translating gives CASSQGFSNTGELFF. The chain recombines TRBV3-1 with TRBJ2-2; D call uncertain. The length of the CDR3 is 15 residues. Trimming took off 1 base at V and 0 bases at J, with 6 bases between the two ends. Germline CDR1 and CDR2: LGHDT and YNNKEL (reference sequence).

The table lists this clonotype with a few counts. The rearrangement joins TRBV5-5 to TRBJ1-3; D remains unclear. CDR1 SGHKS and CDR2 YYEKEE come from the germline V gene (reference sequence). V was pared by 0 bases and J by 4 bases, with 14 bases between. This CDR3 has 16 residues. The CDR3 protein is CASSLAPKNSGNTIYF. In nucleotides, the CDR3 is TGTGCCAGCAGCTTGGCACCGAAGAACTCGGGAAACACCATATATTTT.

The chain has TRBV4-2 and TRBJ2-7, with 7 bases aligning to TRBD1. The length of the CDR3 is 14 residues. Trimming removed 4 bases from V and 5 bases from J; junction bases left unmatched: 8. Looked up from germline, CDR1 is LGHNA and CDR2 is YNFKEQ. The CDR3 is CASSRQTGFNEQYF. The CDR3 DNA follows: TGTGCCAGCAGCCGACAGACAGGGTTCAACGAGCAGTACTTC.

The chain uses TRBV10-3 and TRBJ2-5; 7 bases match TRBD1. The CDR3 runs to 13 residues. Germline assignment: CDR1 ENHRY and CDR2 SYGVKD. J lost 0 bases, V lost 10 bases, and 5 bases had no gene match. The CDR3 DNA is TGTGCCACCCGGGGACAGTACCAAGAGACCCAGTACTTC. Residues: CATRGQYQETQYF.

In this sample, this clonotype turned up a few times. The V gene is TRBV9, the J gene TRBJ1-1, with a weak D call TRBD1 (6 bases). Germline V gene data show CDR1 as SGDLS and CDR2 as YYNGEE. This CDR3 contains 16 residues. Trimming left V 3 bases short and J 1 base short, with 16 bases between. The DNA of the CDR3 is TGTGCCAGCAGCGCCGGCCACAGGGAATCGAACACTGAAGCTTTCTTT. Its translation is CASSAGHRESNTEAFF.

The chain couples TRBV20-1 to TRBJ2-1; D perhaps matches TRBD2 (5 bases). The CDR3 has 11 amino acids. V lost 2 bases and J 8 bases, leaving 7 bases between the germline ends. The germline V gene encodes CDR1 DFQATT and CDR2 SNEGSKA (reference sequence). CDR3 residues: CSARRGDEQFF. CDR3 coding DNA: TGCAGTGCTAGACGGGGTGATGAGCAGTTCTTC.

This clonotype turned up a few times. The chain joins TRBV12-3 or TRBV12-4 to TRBJ2-2, with unresolved D. The CDR3 has 14 residues. Trimming took off 7 bases at V and 6 bases at J, with 15 bases between the two ends. CDR3: CASTPRANSGELFF. The CDR3 nucleotides read TGTGCCAGCACCCCGCGTGCTAATTCCGGGGAGCTGTTTTTT.

The V call is TRBV28, the J call TRBJ2-5, with D uncertain. V lost 3 bases to trimming and J lost 5 bases, with 10 bases between them. Germline values: CDR1 MDHEN, CDR2 SYDVKM. The CDR3 has 13 residues. Here the CDR3 reads CASSLAHRETQYF. In DNA, the CDR3 is TGTGCCAGCAGTTTGGCCCACCGGGAGACCCAGTACTTC.

There are a few counts of this clonotype. The chain carries TRBV20-1 and TRBJ2-5; either TRBD1 or TRBD2 may fit D (5 bases each). The germline gives CDR1 DFQATT, CDR2 SNEGSKA (reference sequence). The CDR3 runs to 14 residues. V lost 3 bases, J lost 2 bases, and 13 bases lay in between. CDR3 sequence: CSARSWGPQETQYF. The DNA of the CDR3 is TGCAGTGCTAGGAGTTGGGGACCTCAAGAGACCCAGTACTTC.

This clonotype has a handful of counts. The chain carries TRBV5-5 and TRBJ2-1, with 8 bases that match TRBD2. Germline V gene sequence: CDR1 SGHKS, CDR2 YYEKEE (reference sequence). Trimming took 4 bases from V and 6 from J; bases not matched to a gene: 3. CDR3 length equals 13 residues. In DNA form, the CDR3 reads TGTGCCAGCAGCGCGGGACTAGTCAATGAGCAGTTCTTC. Protein sequence: CASSAGLVNEQFF.

Worth noting for this clonotype: A clone one base away is much larger, so this may be a read error. CDR3 DNA sequence: TGTGCCAGCAGGGGGACTAGCTGCTACAATGAGCAGTTCTTC. It yields the protein CASRGTSCYNEQFF. J is TRBJ2-1 and V is TRBV12-3 or TRBV12-4; TRBD2 aligns across 9 bases. J lost 3 bases, V lost 6 bases, and 3 bases had no gene match. The CDR3 extends over 14 amino acids.

This clonotype showed up many times. The chain uses TRBV5-1 and TRBJ2-7, with D hard to call. The germline V gene has CDR1 SGHRS and CDR2 YFSETQ. The V end lost 0 bases, the J end lost 3 bases, and 13 bases lay between the germline ends. This CDR3 region has 15 residues. The CDR3 loop is CASSLGNENYYEQYF. The CDR3 bases are TGCGCCAGCAGCTTGGGCAACGAAAATTACTACGAGCAGTACTTC.

The chain joins TRBV7-2 to TRBJ1-1; 7 bases map to TRBD1. V trimming: 2 bases; J trimming: 6 bases; junction bases outside the gene matches: 15. This CDR3 has 17 amino acids. CDR1 SGHTA and CDR2 FQGNSA come from the germline V gene. The CDR3 region is CASSLRAGLQQGAEAFF. The CDR3 DNA reads as TGTGCCAGCAGCTTAAGAGCGGGGCTTCAGCAGGGGGCTGAAGCTTTCTTT. Together with reference TRBV7-2 and TRBJ1-1, the CDR3 gives the full variable domain: GAGVSQSPSNKVTEKGKDVELRCDPISGHTALYWYRQSLGQGLEFLIYFQGNSAPDKSGLPSDRFSAERTGGSVSTLTIQRTQQEDSAVYLCASSLRAGLQQGAEAFFGQGTRLTVV.

At least ten counts were recorded for this clonotype. This rearrangement joins TRBV20-1 to TRBJ2-7; no clear D. The CDR3 is made up of 11 amino acids. Germline CDR1 is DFQATT and CDR2 is SNEGSKA (reference sequence). V was clipped by 5 bases and J by 7 bases, with 12 bases between them. Written as DNA, the CDR3 is TGCAGTGCTGGGGTGGGGTTTGAGCAGTACTTC. Its protein is CSAGVGFEQYF.

The chain recombines TRBV20-1 with TRBJ1-2, with 8 bases fitting TRBD1. CDR3 length: 15 amino acids. CDR1 and CDR2 (germline): DFQATT, SNEGSKA (reference sequence). J gave up 7 bases and V 5 bases, and 15 bases lay outside the gene matches. Written as DNA, the CDR3 is TGCAGTGCTGGCCATTGGGGGACAGGTGATGGTGGCTACACCTTC. It translates to CSAGHWGTGDGGYTF.

The rearrangement joins TRBV5-1 to TRBJ1-2; TRBD1 is a possible D gene (5 bases). Trimming left V 7 bases short and J 4 bases short, with 14 bases between. Germline CDR1 SGHRS, CDR2 YFSETQ. This CDR3 comprises 13 residues. Here the CDR3 reads CASRTQASYGYTF. The CDR3 nucleotides read TGCGCCAGCCGAACACAGGCCTCCTATGGCTACACCTTC.

This clonotype was seen repeatedly, ten times or more. The chain recombines TRBV5-1 with TRBJ2-3, with no clear D. The germline V gene encodes CDR1 SGHRS and CDR2 YFSETQ. CDR3 size: 15 residues. V was clipped by 3 bases and J by 1 base, with 12 bases between them. The CDR3 bases are TGCGCCAGCAGCTCCCCGGATCTCGGCACAGATACGCAGTATTTT. The encoded protein is CASSSPDLGTDTQYF. The complete variable domain, with remaining parts taken from reference TRBV5-1 and TRBJ2-3, reads KAGVTQTPRYLIKTRGQQVTLSCSPISGHRSVSWYQQTPGQGLQFLFEYFSETQRNKGNFPGRFSGRQFSNSRSEMNVSTLELGDSALYLCASSSPDLGTDTQYFGPGTRLTVL.

This clonotype was counted at least ten times. The V and J genes are TRBV7-2 and TRBJ2-2; a possible D gene is TRBD1 (5 bases). Germline V gives CDR1 SGHTA, CDR2 FQGNSA. The CDR3 consists of 14 residues. V was pared by 5 bases and J by 1 base, with 8 bases between. In DNA form, the CDR3 reads TGTGCCAGCAGCGCCGACAGGAACACCGGGGAGCTGTTTTTT. Translated: CASSADRNTGELFF.

This clonotype occurred a few times. The chain couples TRBV6-2 or TRBV6-3 to TRBJ2-7; 11 positions match TRBD1. The J segment lost 2 bases and the V segment lost 7 bases, leaving 4 bases of the junction unmatched. The CDR3 is 14 amino acids. CDR1 MNHEY and CDR2 SVGEGT come from the germline V gene. CDR3 in DNA: TGTGCCAGCAACACGGGACAGGGGGCCTACGAGCAGTACTTC. It specifies CASNTGQGAYEQYF.

This chain joins TRBV29-1 and TRBJ2-3; 9 nucleotides align to TRBD2. The CDR3 contains 13 residues. CDR1 and CDR2 from the germline V gene are SQVTM and ANQGSEA. J was trimmed by 5 bases and V by 6 bases; bases with no gene match: 6. The CDR3 spells CSVGGRGGDTQYF. As DNA, the CDR3 is TGCAGCGTCGGAGGGCGGGGGGGAGATACGCAGTATTTT.

This clonotype has more than one count but fewer than ten. V and J are TRBV30 and TRBJ1-5; D is unresolved. This CDR3 spans 13 amino acids. V was cut by 4 bases and J by 0 bases, with 7 bases left in between. From germline, CDR1 is GTSNPN and CDR2 SVGIG (reference sequence). The CDR3 region is CAWKPDSNQPQHF. The CDR3 nucleotides read TGTGCCTGGAAACCAGATAGCAATCAGCCCCAGCATTTT.

This clonotype has at least ten counts. The chain has TRBV7-3 and TRBJ2-2, with 7 bases identical to TRBD2. The length of the CDR3 is 14 residues. J gave up 6 bases and V 5 bases, and 6 bases lay outside the gene matches. Looked up from germline, CDR1 is SGHTA and CDR2 is FQGTGA. The CDR3: CASSPTSVPGELFF. For the CDR3, the DNA is TGTGCCAGCAGCCCAACTAGCGTCCCCGGGGAGCTGTTTTTT. Based on the CDR3 plus reference TRBV7-3 and TRBJ2-2, the full variable domain is GAGVSQTPSNKVTEKGKYVELRCDPISGHTALYWYRQSLGQGPEFLIYFQGTGAADDSGLPNDRFFAVRPEGSVSTLKIQRTERGDSAVYLCASSPTSVPGELFFGEGSRLTVL.

In this sample, this clonotype turned up many times. The chain links TRBV6-5 to TRBJ2-1; D gene unclear. The CDR3 has 15 amino acids. V lost 2 bases and J lost 0, with 8 bases in between. Germline CDR1 reads MNHEY; CDR2 reads SVGAGI. This CDR3 is CASSYRTSSYNEQFF. CDR3 sequence (DNA): TGTGCCAGCAGTTACCGGACGAGCTCCTACAATGAGCAGTTCTTC.

This clonotype was counted at least ten times. V gene TRBV20-1 combines with J gene TRBJ2-1, with D possibly matching TRBD2 (6 bases). Trimming pared 0 bases from V and 4 bases from J, leaving 13 bases between. Germline CDR1 and CDR2: DFQATT and SNEGSKA (reference sequence). The CDR3 has 15 residues. The CDR3 here is CSARDLARPYNEQFF. For the CDR3, the DNA is TGCAGTGCTAGAGATCTAGCGCGCCCTTACAATGAGCAGTTCTTC.

This clonotype was picked up a small number of times. The V call is TRBV10-2, the J call TRBJ2-5; 7 bases fit TRBD1. Looked up from germline, CDR1 is WSHSY and CDR2 is SAAADI. The CDR3 is made up of 16 amino acids. The V segment lost 8 bases and the J segment 4 bases; nucleotides outside the gene matches: 16. The CDR3 is CASRPLEGATTETQYF. The CDR3 DNA is TGCGCCAGCCGCCCCCTTGAGGGGGCGACAACAGAGACCCAGTACTTC.

The chain combines TRBV20-1 with TRBJ2-5; D is undetermined. V lost 3 bases to trimming and J lost 2 bases, with 7 bases between them. The CDR3 sequence is 12 residues long. Germline loops: CDR1 DFQATT, CDR2 SNEGSKA (reference sequence). CDR3 in amino acids: CSASAGQETQYF. CDR3 in DNA: TGCAGTGCTAGTGCAGGTCAAGAGACCCAGTACTTC.

This chain connects TRBV6-2 or TRBV6-3 to TRBJ2-3, with D possibly being TRBD1 (6 bases). The CDR3 contains 16 residues. From germline, CDR1 is MNHEY and CDR2 SVGEGT. Trimming left V 2 bases short and J 2 bases short, with 14 bases between. The CDR3 sequence is CASSYTTGRSTDTQYF. In nucleotides, the CDR3 is TGTGCCAGCAGTTACACGACAGGACGATCCACAGATACGCAGTATTTT.

This clonotype has a handful of counts. The genes are TRBV28 and TRBJ2-2; possible D gene TRBD2, 6 bases. The CDR3 loop spans 16 amino acids. Germline V gene lookup returns CDR1 MDHEN and CDR2 SYDVKM. V lost 2 bases and J 6 bases, leaving 16 bases between the germline ends. The CDR3 coding sequence is TGTGCCAGCAGTTTACGTCCGGGCTCGGGGGCCGGGGAGCTGTTTTTT. Amino acid sequence: CASSLRPGSGAGELFF.

This clonotype was seen a handful of times. This chain links TRBV20-1 with TRBJ2-3, with TRBD2 matching over 14 bases. The CDR3 sequence is 15 residues long. V lost 3 bases to trimming and J lost 4 bases; unmatched junction nucleotides: 3. Germline V lookup: CDR1 DFQATT, CDR2 SNEGSKA (reference sequence). In DNA, the CDR3 is TGCAGTGCTAGGGTGACTAGCGGGAGGGCAGATACGCAGTATTTT. This gives the protein CSARVTSGRADTQYF.